The subject of this entry is one T cell receptor beta chain. There are 15 residues in the CDR3. V lost 4 bases and J lost 4, with 13 bases in between. From germline, CDR1 is SNHLY and CDR2 FYNNEI. The data derive from a study of graft-versus-host responses after intestinal transplantation. Libraries were prepared by immunoSEQ multiplex PCR; TCRdb keeps only in-frame clonotypes and omits some of them. The sample contains some 77,000 clones, 92% of which appear only once. The sequence was obtained from a human patient who received an intestinal transplant, so some T cells may come from the graft donor. V usage is TRBV2 and J usage is TRBJ2-2, with D maybe TRBD1 (6 bases). This material consisted of PBMCs, taken 98 days after intestinal transplantation. The CDR3 region has the DNA TGTGCCAGCAGTGGGGGGCGTAAAATCACCGGGGAGCTGTTTTTT. Translating it yields CASSGGRKITGELFF.